This paragraph reports one T cell receptor beta chain. Source study methods: Nucleated cell counts were estimated from reference gene primer amplification. The table came from immunoSEQ multiplex PCR; TCRdb's copy has only in-frame clones and leaves some out. V, J and clone size reflect that table, while D and trimming were determined from the DNA. The table shows about 190,000 clones, with around nine tenths occurring only once. This record belongs to a study of blood T cell repertoires in COVID-19. Whole-study context: Spain, Italy and the United States supplied samples that represented acute and convalescent COVID-19. Sample material is recorded as cDNA or gDNA derived from T cells, B-cell-depleted T cells, or PBMCs.

The CDR3 is 16 residues long. Germline CDR1 is LGHDT and CDR2 is YNNKEL (reference sequence). With 2 bases removed from V and 2 bases from J, the gap between germline ends came to 15 bases. Sequenced sample: peripheral blood. The receptor was derived from a man younger than 45 with acute or convalescent COVID-19. The chain links TRBV3-1 (or the pseudogene TRBV3-2) to TRBJ2-5; possibly TRBD2 for D (6 bases). The CDR3 spells CASSQSLSGPQETQYF. The DNA for the CDR3 is TGTGCCAGCAGCCAAAGTTTGAGCGGGCCGCAAGAGACCCAGTACTTC.